These 16 T cell receptor beta chains were all obtained from the same sample, sequenced in a study of T cell responses to AZD1222 COVID-19 vaccine. This table comes from immunoSEQ multiplex PCR, and its TCRdb copy is limited to in-frame clones, with some not included. The sample includes 79,000 or so clones, about 74% of them seen just once. The sample was peripheral blood, taken 28 days after the second dose of the MenACWY control vaccine. The origin of the receptors is an adult who received the MenACWY meningococcal vaccine as a control.

This clone was seen only a few times. The chain links TRBV19 to TRBJ1-1; TRBD1 matches 8 bases. J was trimmed by 7 bases and V by 5 bases; bases with no gene match: 6. CDR1 and CDR2 (germline): LNHDA, SQIVND (reference sequence). This CDR3 region has 13 residues. The CDR3 is CASSATGDIEAFF. CDR3 DNA: TGTGCCAGTAGTGCGACAGGGGATATTGAAGCTTTCTTT.

This chain uses TRBV10-3 with TRBJ1-2; 8 bases line up with TRBD1. The CDR3 is made up of 15 amino acids. The V gene end was trimmed by 10 bases and the J gene end by 3 bases; junction bases not matched to a gene: 13. The germline CDR1 and CDR2 sequences are ENHRY and SYGVKD. The CDR3 region is CATQDRAGLDYGYTF. CDR3 DNA: TGTGCCACCCAGGACAGGGCCGGACTGGACTATGGCTACACCTTC.

This chain links TRBV5-1 with TRBJ2-6; D is unresolved. The V end lost 4 bases, the J end lost 0 bases, and 8 bases lay between the germline ends. This CDR3 is built from 15 residues. The V gene's germline CDR1 is SGHRS and CDR2 YFSETQ. This CDR3 reads CASSPVSSGANVLTF. CDR3 coding DNA: TGCGCCAGCAGCCCCGTTAGCTCTGGGGCCAACGTCCTGACTTTC.

The J gene is TRBJ2-7, the V gene TRBV2, with unresolved D. The V gene's germline CDR1 is SNHLY and CDR2 FYNNEI. The CDR3 is 10 residues long. Trimming removed 3 bases from V and 3 bases from J, with 0 bases in between. The chain's CDR3 is CASSDYEQYF. The CDR3 bases are TGTGCCAGCAGTGACTACGAGCAGTACTTC.

This clone was counted only a few times. This rearrangement joins TRBV2 to TRBJ2-7; D remains unclear. This CDR3 region has 12 residues. V shed 2 bases and J shed 3 bases, with 5 bases lying between them. Germline V lookup: CDR1 SNHLY, CDR2 FYNNEI. This CDR3 is CASSERSYEQYF. CDR3 DNA: TGTGCCAGCAGTGAACGCAGCTACGAGCAGTACTTC.

The gene calls are TRBV2 and TRBJ2-7, with 10 bases fitting TRBD1. The CDR3 loop spans 14 amino acids. The trim removed 8 bases at V and 5 bases at J, leaving 9 bases unmatched. CDR1 is SNHLY, CDR2 FYNNEI, per germline. CDR3 loop: CASLGGDRGDEQYF. The CDR3 DNA reads TGTGCCAGCCTTGGAGGGGACAGGGGCGACGAGCAGTACTTC.

This clone appeared a single time. The rearrangement links TRBV5-4 to TRBJ1-2; no clear D gene. CDR1 SGHNT and CDR2 YYREEE come from the germline V gene (reference sequence). Trimming left V 0 bases short and J 8 bases short, with 14 bases between. The CDR3 consists of 14 residues. CDR3 in amino acids: CASSLEVPSGGYTF. CDR3 DNA sequence: TGTGCCAGCAGCTTGGAAGTGCCTTCGGGAGGCTACACCTTC.

V is TRBV5-4 and J is TRBJ2-7, with 8 bases matching TRBD1. V gave up 2 bases and J gave up 4 bases; unmatched junction bases: 8. The CDR3 loop spans 15 amino acids. CDR1 and CDR2 from the germline V gene are SGHNT and YYREEE (reference sequence). CDR3 DNA sequence: TGTGCCAGCAGCTTAGAACCAGGGGGCGGGTACGAGCAGTACTTC. As protein: CASSLEPGGGYEQYF. Filled out from reference TRBV5-4 and TRBJ2-7, the complete variable domain reads ETGVTQSPTHLIKTRGQQVTLRCSSQSGHNTVSWYQQALGQGPQFIFQYYREEENGRGNFPPRFSGLQFPNYSSELNVNALELDDSALYLCASSLEPGGGYEQYFGPGTRLTVT.

This clone is a singleton in its sample. The chain is built from TRBV5-4 and TRBJ2-5; 13 bases map to TRBD2. This CDR3 region has 16 residues. Germline V lookup: CDR1 SGHNT, CDR2 YYREEE (reference sequence). J lost 5 bases, V lost 4 bases, and 8 bases had no gene match. CDR3 nucleotide sequence: TGTGCCAGCAGCCAAGGACTAGCGGGAGATTTGGAGACCCAGTACTTC. It is translated as CASSQGLAGDLETQYF.

The V and J genes are TRBV2 and TRBJ1-6; D perhaps matches TRBD1 (5 bases). The germline CDR1 and CDR2 sequences are SNHLY and FYNNEI. Trimming removed 7 bases at V and 6 bases at J, with 10 bases between. This CDR3 has 13 residues. CDR3 in DNA: TGTGCCAGCACCCGGGACCTTAATTCACCCCTCCACTTT. Encoded protein: CASTRDLNSPLHF.

V usage is TRBV30 and J usage is TRBJ1-5; D unclear. CDR3 length equals 13 residues. Germline CDR1 reads GTSNPN; CDR2 reads SVGIG (reference sequence). The V end was cut by 1 base, the J end by 4 bases, with 8 bases between. CDR3 amino acids: CAWSGISNQPQHF. The CDR3 DNA reads TGTGCCTGGAGTGGAATAAGTAATCAGCCCCAGCATTTT.

The chain couples TRBV10-3 to TRBJ2-3; D call uncertain. Between the trimmed V and J ends, which lost 1 base and 2 bases, there was a span of 1 base. CDR3 size: 12 residues. Germline CDR1 is ENHRY and CDR2 is SYGVKD. The DNA for the CDR3 is TGTGCCATCAGTGAGTACACAGATACGCAGTATTTT. This translates into CAISEYTDTQYF.

V and J are TRBV4-1 and TRBJ2-2; 9 bases match TRBD1. CDR1 is MGHRA and CDR2 is YSYEKL in the germline V gene. The CDR3 consists of 15 residues. V gave up 3 bases and J gave up 7 bases; unmatched junction bases: 6. This CDR3 reads CASSHRTGVVGELFF. CDR3 DNA sequence: TGCGCCAGCAGCCATAGGACAGGGGTGGTCGGGGAGCTGTTTTTT.

The chain joins TRBV6-6 to TRBJ1-1, with TRBD1 identical over 7 bases. The germline gives CDR1 MNHNY, CDR2 SVGAGI (reference sequence). This CDR3 region has 16 residues. J lost 5 bases, V lost 6 bases, and 15 bases had no gene match. The DNA for the CDR3 is TGTGCCAGCAGCCCACGGGGGGAGGGGGCGCGGACTGAAGCTTTCTTT. Protein product: CASSPRGEGARTEAFF.

The genes are TRBV6-6 and TRBJ2-1, with D hard to call. The germline gives CDR1 MNHNY, CDR2 SVGAGI (reference sequence). With 8 bases removed from V and 0 bases from J, the gap between germline ends came to 11 bases. CDR3 length: 14 amino acids. The CDR3 region is CASVLSSSYNEQFF. CDR3 in DNA: TGTGCCAGCGTCTTATCGAGCTCCTACAATGAGCAGTTCTTC.

A single count supports this clone. This rearrangement joins TRBV24-1 to TRBJ2-7; no clear D. V was pared by 4 bases and J by 5 bases, with 11 bases between. Germline CDR1 reads KGHDR; CDR2 reads SFDVKD. The CDR3 is 13 amino acids. CDR3 region: CATSDPITNEQYF. The CDR3 nucleotides are TGTGCCACCAGTGACCCGATTACGAACGAGCAGTACTTC.